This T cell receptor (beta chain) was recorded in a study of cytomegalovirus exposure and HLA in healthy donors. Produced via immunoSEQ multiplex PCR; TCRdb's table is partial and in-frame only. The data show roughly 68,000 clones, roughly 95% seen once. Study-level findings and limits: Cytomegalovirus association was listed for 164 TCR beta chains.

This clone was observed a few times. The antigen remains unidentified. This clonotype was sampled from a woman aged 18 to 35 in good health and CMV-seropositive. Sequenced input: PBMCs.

The DNA for the CDR3 is TGTGCCAGCAGTTCCAAAACCGGGACAGGGGCAACTGAAGCTTTCTTT. It encodes CASSSKTGTGATEAFF. The V gene is TRBV6-6, the J gene TRBJ1-1; 10 positions agree with TRBD1. V shed 4 bases and J 5 bases; nucleotides not matched to a gene: 10. The germline V gene has CDR1 MNHNY and CDR2 SVGAGI (reference sequence). This CDR3 spans 16 amino acids.